This entry lists 25 T cell receptor beta chains sequenced from one sample in a study of cytomegalovirus exposure and HLA in healthy donors. The primer mix had 60 Vbeta and 13 Jbeta primers. Some clones are missing from TCRdb's copy, which holds only in-frame ones; the method was immunoSEQ multiplex PCR. The sample carries some 140,000 clones, about 80% recorded once. The sample comprised PBMCs. The receptors come from a male donor in good health and CMV-seropositive.

The DNA for the CDR3 is TGTGCCAGCAGTGCGGACGGGAGCTCCTACAATGAGCAGTTCTTC. Translation: CASSADGSSYNEQFF. The genes are TRBV2 and TRBJ2-1; tentative D call: TRBD2 (6 bases). V lost 4 bases to trimming and J lost 0 bases, with 10 bases between them. The CDR3 runs to 15 residues. The germline V gene encodes CDR1 SNHLY and CDR2 FYNNEI.

This chain connects TRBV28 to TRBJ2-5; D uncertain. CDR1 is MDHEN and CDR2 is SYDVKM in the germline V gene. Trimming removed 3 bases from V and 1 base from J, with 6 bases in between. The CDR3 totals 13 residues. The CDR3 reads CASSLGTQETQYF. CDR3 DNA: TGTGCCAGCAGTTTGGGCACCCAAGAGACCCAGTACTTC.

The chain has TRBV10-3 and TRBJ2-3; 7 bases are a match to TRBD2. The germline V gene has CDR1 ENHRY and CDR2 SYGVKD. The CDR3 length is 15 residues. Trimming cost V 0 bases and J 4 bases; bases outside gene matches: 4. In DNA form, the CDR3 reads TGTGCCATCAGTGAGTCGCCAGCGGGGTCAGATACGCAGTATTTT. Protein sequence: CAISESPAGSDTQYF.

J is TRBJ2-7 and V is TRBV9; D unresolved. Trimming removed 3 bases from V and 3 bases from J, with 7 bases in between. The CDR3 extends over 12 amino acids. Germline V gene lookup returns CDR1 SGDLS and CDR2 YYNGEE. The CDR3 DNA follows: TGTGCCAGCAGCGACAGAGACTACGAGCAGTACTTC. Translating it yields CASSDRDYEQYF.

The rearrangement joins TRBV19 to TRBJ2-2; D may be TRBD2 (6 bases). Trimming took 3 bases from V and 6 from J, leaving 11 bases between them. Germline lookup yields CDR1 LNHDA and CDR2 SQIVND (reference sequence). The CDR3 is made up of 14 amino acids. The CDR3 region is CASSILAGSGELFF. The CDR3 bases are TGTGCCAGTAGTATCCTCGCGGGGTCCGGGGAGCTGTTTTTT.

The CDR3 DNA sequence: TGTGCCAGCAGCTTGGAGACAAGCTATGGCTACACCTTC. As protein: CASSLETSYGYTF. The J gene is TRBJ1-2, the V gene TRBV5-4; D remains ambiguous. The CDR3 length is 13 residues. Germline CDR1 SGHNT, CDR2 YYREEE (reference sequence). V was cut by 0 bases and J by 4 bases, with 7 bases left in between.

The rearrangement joins TRBV7-8 to TRBJ1-4, with TRBD1 matching over 9 bases. The length of the CDR3 is 15 residues. Germline V gene sequence: CDR1 SGHVS, CDR2 FQNEAQ. J was trimmed by 8 bases and V by 5 bases; bases with no gene match: 9. For the CDR3, the DNA is TGTGCCAGCAGCACCCAACAGGGGGCGGGGGAAAAACTGTTTTTT. Translating gives CASSTQQGAGEKLFF.

This clone has just one count. The V gene is TRBV7-3, the J gene TRBJ2-1; 7 bases match TRBD1. CDR1 and CDR2 from the germline V gene are SGHTA and FQGTGA. CDR3 length: 15 residues. The junction had 6 bases not matched to a gene; V was cut back by 1 base and J by 6 bases. In DNA form, the CDR3 reads TGTGCCAGCAGCTTAAATCAGGCAGGGGGCAATGAGCAGTTCTTC. It codes for CASSLNQAGGNEQFF.

The count of this clone is one. The V gene is TRBV6-6, the J gene TRBJ1-2; TRBD1 might be the D (5 bases). Trimming stripped 5 bases from V and 7 bases from J, with 17 bases between. The CDR3 totals 14 residues. Germline CDR1 MNHNY, CDR2 SVGAGI (reference sequence). The CDR3 DNA follows: TGTGCCAGCAGTCTCTTGGGGGGGTCTACTGGCTACACCTTC. Translating gives CASSLLGGSTGYTF.

V is TRBV19 and J is TRBJ1-5, with D perhaps matching TRBD1 (5 bases). V dropped 10 bases and J dropped 0 bases, with 16 bases sitting between them. Germline V gene data show CDR1 as LNHDA and CDR2 as SQIVND (reference sequence). The CDR3 covers 15 residues. The CDR3 here is CATIDRALSNQPQHF. In DNA form, the CDR3 reads TGTGCCACCATAGACAGAGCCCTTAGCAATCAGCCCCAGCATTTT.

The chain combines TRBV5-1 with TRBJ2-5; tentatively, D is TRBD2 (7 bases). V lost 0 bases to trimming and J lost 3 bases, with 12 bases between them. Germline CDR1 is SGHRS and CDR2 is YFSETQ. The CDR3 contains 15 residues. CDR3 sequence (DNA): TGCGCCAGCAGCTTGGTGGAGGGGGGGAAAGAGACCCAGTACTTC. Translated: CASSLVEGGKETQYF.

The J gene is TRBJ2-7, the V gene TRBV7-2; D uncertain. V was clipped by 5 bases and J by 0 bases, with 11 bases between them. Germline loops: CDR1 SGHTA, CDR2 FQGNSA. The CDR3 extends over 14 amino acids. CDR3 nucleotides: TGTGCCAGCAGCGCCTCTACCCACTCCTACGAGCAGTACTTC. As protein: CASSASTHSYEQYF.

The chain is built from TRBV5-4 and TRBJ2-7; 10 positions match TRBD2. Germline V gene lookup returns CDR1 SGHNT and CDR2 YYREEE (reference sequence). The V and J ends lost 3 bases and 6 bases, in that order; junction bases with no gene match: 9. The CDR3 covers 15 residues. Written as DNA, the CDR3 is TGTGCCAGCAGCTCAAATAGCGGGAGGCGAAGCGAGCAGTACTTC. Translating gives CASSSNSGRRSEQYF.

This sequence joins TRBV6-4 and TRBJ2-3; 12 nucleotides line up with TRBD2. CDR1 is MRHNA and CDR2 is SNTAGT in the germline V gene. There are 16 residues in the CDR3. Trimming took 4 bases from V and 6 from J; bases not matched to a gene: 8. DNA of the CDR3: TGTGCCAGCAGTGCCCCTAGCGGGAGGGCGGGGGATACGCAGTATTTT. Its translation: CASSAPSGRAGDTQYF.

The chain is built from TRBV6-5 and TRBJ2-1; D uncertain. CDR1 and CDR2 (germline): MNHEY, SVGAGI. V gave up 4 bases and J gave up 4 bases, with 8 bases separating them. There are 13 residues in the CDR3. The CDR3 coding sequence is TGTGCCAGCAGTTCCCGGTCTTACAATGAGCAGTTCTTC. As protein: CASSSRSYNEQFF.

The V call is TRBV13, the J call TRBJ2-3; possibly TRBD2 for D (5 bases). Germline V gene lookup returns CDR1 PRHDT and CDR2 FYEKMQ (reference sequence). CDR3 length equals 15 residues. Trimming cost V 0 bases and J 1 base, with 8 bases left between them. The CDR3 sequence is CASSLGTNGTDTQYF. The CDR3 nucleotides read TGTGCCAGCAGCTTAGGGACTAACGGCACAGATACGCAGTATTTT.

V and J are TRBV6-5 and TRBJ2-1, with 10 bases fitting TRBD2. J gave up 7 bases and V 0 bases, and 6 bases lay outside the gene matches. Germline V gives CDR1 MNHEY, CDR2 SVGAGI. This CDR3 has 16 residues. The CDR3 loop reads CASSYSQRGGRNEQFF. In DNA, the CDR3 is TGTGCCAGCAGTTACTCCCAGCGGGGGGGGAGGAATGAGCAGTTCTTC.

The chain links TRBV18 to TRBJ2-1, with 8 bases matching TRBD2. The germline gives CDR1 KGHSH, CDR2 LQKENI. V lost 7 bases to trimming and J lost 5 bases; unmatched junction nucleotides: 4. The CDR3 spans 13 residues. CDR3 residues: CASFSGGDNEQFF. The DNA for the CDR3 is TGTGCCAGCTTTTCCGGGGGGGACAATGAGCAGTTCTTC.

The chain joins TRBV2 to TRBJ2-7; D possibly corresponds to TRBD2 (7 bases). CDR3 length: 12 amino acids. The ends were cut back, 8 bases at V and 5 bases at J, with 13 bases in the middle. Germline V lookup: CDR1 SNHLY, CDR2 FYNNEI. The CDR3 nucleotides read TGTGCCAGCGGGGGGGGCCTGAACGAGCAGTACTTC. Translated: CASGGGLNEQYF.

The rearrangement links TRBV25-1 to TRBJ2-2; 11 bases align to TRBD1. After removal of 5 bases from V and 5 bases from J, the junction contained 10 bases not matched to a gene. CDR1 is MGHDK, CDR2 SYGVNS, per germline. The length of the CDR3 is 17 residues. The CDR3 loop reads CASSSPDRGRRTGELFF. The CDR3, as DNA: TGTGCCAGCAGTAGCCCGGACAGGGGGCGCCGGACCGGGGAGCTGTTTTTT.

The CDR3 DNA sequence: TGCAGCTACTCTGGACAGGCCTACGAGCAGTACTTC. Protein product: CSYSGQAYEQYF. The rearrangement links TRBV29-1 to TRBJ2-7, with 7 bases aligning to TRBD1. The CDR3 is 12 residues long. The germline V gene has CDR1 SQVTM and CDR2 ANQGSEA. The V and J ends lost 8 bases and 2 bases, in that order; junction bases with no gene match: 6.

This clone has just a few counts. This chain connects TRBV7-8 to TRBJ2-1; D is perhaps TRBD1 (6 bases). CDR1 is SGHVS and CDR2 is FQNEAQ in the germline V gene. Trimming left V 4 bases short and J 5 bases short, with 9 bases between. The CDR3 spans 13 residues. CDR3 DNA sequence: TGTGCCAGCAGCTCCTACAGGGACAATGAGCAGTTCTTC. It specifies CASSSYRDNEQFF.

This clone appeared once. The chain links TRBV5-1 to TRBJ2-7; 9 positions match TRBD1. V lost 5 bases and J lost 0; bases outside the gene matches: 6. Looked up from germline, CDR1 is SGHRS and CDR2 is YFSETQ. This CDR3 is built from 15 residues. The CDR3 loop is CASRPGTGSSYEQYF. DNA of the CDR3: TGCGCCAGCAGACCCGGGACAGGGAGCTCCTACGAGCAGTACTTC.

This clone has just a few counts. The V gene is TRBV19, the J gene TRBJ2-7; 16 positions match TRBD2. Germline values: CDR1 LNHDA, CDR2 SQIVND (reference sequence). The CDR3 has 19 residues. The V segment lost 7 bases and the J segment 6 bases; nucleotides outside the gene matches: 18. This CDR3 is CASKNTGTSGGGESVEQYF. CDR3 bases: TGTGCCAGTAAAAATACCGGGACTAGCGGGGGGGGAGAATCCGTCGAGCAGTACTTC.

The V and J genes are TRBV27 and TRBJ1-4, with 7 bases lining up with TRBD1. Trimming took 2 bases from V and 4 from J; bases not matched to a gene: 4. Germline CDR1 is MNHEY and CDR2 is SMNVEV (reference sequence). This CDR3 has 15 amino acids. The CDR3: CASSLQGVYNEKLFF. The CDR3 coding sequence is TGTGCCAGCAGTTTACAGGGGGTATATAATGAAAAACTGTTTTTT.